This entry describes one TCR beta chain. Its specificity is unknown. This sample stems from a study of T cell repertoires in ileal Crohn's disease. General study results and limits: Clonal expansions were more frequent in active smokers than non-smokers at surgery.

Germline lookup yields CDR1 MNHNS and CDR2 SASEGT. CDR3 length: 13 residues. V lost 5 bases to trimming and J lost 5 bases, with 7 bases between them. Measured with immunoSEQ multiplex PCR; TCRdb has only the in-frame clones, and not every one. The table lists approximately 15,000 clones, 80% of them singletons, with 4% to 4.5% in the top ten. The origin of this receptor is an adult with Crohn's disease. Specimen: ileal tissue. The chain couples TRBV6-1 to TRBJ1-6, with D unclear. CDR3 DNA: TGTGCCAGCAGTTCGCAGAATAATTCACCCCTCCACTTT. It encodes CASSSQNNSPLHF.